The 3 T cell receptor beta chains presented below share a single source sample, sequenced in a study of blood T cell repertoires in COVID-19. Produced via immunoSEQ multiplex PCR; TCRdb's table is partial and in-frame only. Of 88,000 or so clones in the sample, 70% to 80% were seen once. Sequencing used peripheral blood. These receptors were collected from a human donor in a cohort sampled during active COVID-19.

This clone was counted a few times. The chain has TRBV7-3 and TRBJ2-2; D perhaps matches TRBD2 (6 bases). In germline, CDR1 is SGHTA, CDR2 FQGTGA. The V and J ends lost 8 bases and 3 bases respectively, with 7 bases between them. CDR3 length equals 12 residues. The CDR3 sequence is CASSGDTGELFF. In DNA form, the CDR3 reads TGTGCCAGCTCGGGGGACACCGGGGAGCTGTTTTTT.

CDR3 DNA: TGCGCCAGCAGCGGAGGGACAGGGGAGGAGTCTTCGGAGACCCAGTACTTC. Its translation: CASSGGTGEESSETQYF. The chain links TRBV5-1 to TRBJ2-5; TRBD1 agrees at 10 bases. Losses at the gene ends were 4 bases for V and 5 bases for J; bases not matched to a gene: 14. Looked up from germline, CDR1 is SGHRS and CDR2 is YFSETQ. This CDR3 is 17 amino acids long.

V gene TRBV11-3 combines with J gene TRBJ2-2; no firm D call. This CDR3 is 17 amino acids long. The V and J ends lost 3 bases and 1 base respectively, with 15 bases between them. Germline V gene sequence: CDR1 SGHNT, CDR2 YENEEA. CDR3 protein: CASSLGWMAENTGELFF. The CDR3 nucleotides are TGTGCCAGCAGCTTGGGTTGGATGGCGGAGAACACCGGGGAGCTGTTTTTT.